A single sample gave rise to the 18 T cell receptor beta chains below, sequenced in a study of T-cell memory formation after mild COVID-19. Via MiXCR, TCRdb re-called the 5' RACE reads, giving one row per CDR3 protein. The sample contains 410,000 or so distinct CDR3 sequences, about 25% of which appear only once. Sequenced material: PBMCs or a T cell subset sorted from them (not recorded which). The receptor set was obtained from an adult woman who had mild COVID-19 (a few samples of this study predate the infection). Cell type and time point are not known.

This clonotype came up a few times. This chain uses TRBV7-3 with TRBJ2-3; 8 nucleotides agree with TRBD2. Trimming took 5 bases from V and 1 from J; bases not matched to a gene: 5. This CDR3 has 15 residues. Germline CDR1 SGHTA, CDR2 FQGTGA. The CDR3 sequence is CASSDSGEGTDTQYF. Written as DNA, the CDR3 is TGTGCCAGCAGCGATAGCGGGGAAGGCACAGATACGCAGTATTTT. Based on the CDR3 plus reference TRBV7-3 and TRBJ2-3, the full variable domain is GAGVSQTPSNKVTEKGKYVELRCDPISGHTALYWYRQSLGQGPEFLIYFQGTGAADDSGLPNDRFFAVRPEGSVSTLKIQRTERGDSAVYLCASSDSGEGTDTQYFGPGTRLTVL.

This clonotype has only a few counts. V is TRBV4-1 and J is TRBJ2-3; 9 bases align to TRBD2. V shed 4 bases, J shed 5 bases, and the junction held 4 bases outside the gene matches. Germline V gene data show CDR1 as MGHRA and CDR2 as YSYEKL. The CDR3 is 14 residues long. CDR3 DNA sequence: TGCGCCAGCAGCCCCGAGCGGGGGGTAGATACGCAGTATTTT. Amino acids: CASSPERGVDTQYF.

This sequence joins TRBV12-3 or TRBV12-4 and TRBJ1-2; tentative D call: TRBD1 (6 bases). Trimming took off 5 bases at V and 7 bases at J, with 17 bases between the two ends. The CDR3 length is 14 residues. DNA for the CDR3: TGTGCCAGCAGTCCCCGGGGCAGGGGTCCTGGCTACACCTTC. Its translation: CASSPRGRGPGYTF.

This clonotype was detected a few times. The chain joins TRBV19 to TRBJ1-5; 7 bases align to TRBD1. Per the germline V gene, CDR1 is LNHDA and CDR2 is SQIVND (reference sequence). The CDR3 covers 13 residues. The J segment lost 9 bases and the V segment lost 5 bases, leaving 7 bases of the junction unmatched. The chain's CDR3 is CASSAPGQAPQHF. Written as DNA, the CDR3 is TGTGCCAGTAGTGCCCCCGGACAGGCGCCCCAGCATTTT. Full variable domain (missing parts from reference TRBV19 and TRBJ1-5): DGGITQSPKYLFRKEGQNVTLSCEQNLNHDAMYWYRQDPGQGLRLIYYSQIVNDFQKGDIAEGYSVSREKKESFPLTVTSAQKNPTAFYLCASSAPGQAPQHFGDGTRLSIL.

In this sample, this clonotype turned up a few times. In DNA, the CDR3 is TGTGCCAGCAGTTACCAGAACGAGCAGTACTTC. This translates into CASSYQNEQYF. The chain employs TRBV6-5 and TRBJ2-7; D is unclear. The germline V gene has CDR1 MNHEY and CDR2 SVGAGI. The CDR3 totals 11 residues. V was cut by 2 bases and J by 5 bases, with 4 bases left in between.

The rearrangement links TRBV5-1 to TRBJ2-7, with 9 bases that match TRBD2. The length of the CDR3 is 16 residues. Germline CDR1 SGHRS, CDR2 YFSETQ. V lost 2 bases, J lost 0 bases, and 6 bases stayed unmatched. CDR3 in DNA: TGCGCCAGCAGCTTAAAGGCGGGGGGGAGCTCCTACGAGCAGTACTTC. Its translation: CASSLKAGGSSYEQYF.

CDR3 DNA: TGTGCCAGCAGCTTATATGTGAACACTGAAGCTTTCTTT. Translated, it gives CASSLYVNTEAFF. The V gene is TRBV7-2, the J gene TRBJ1-1; no clear D gene. Germline V gene sequence: CDR1 SGHTA, CDR2 FQGNSA. The CDR3 totals 13 residues. Trimming removed 2 bases from V and 0 bases from J, with 4 bases in between. The variable domain in full, with the rest retrieved from reference TRBV7-2 and TRBJ1-1, is GAGVSQSPSNKVTEKGKDVELRCDPISGHTALYWYRQSLGQGLEFLIYFQGNSAPDKSGLPSDRFSAERTGGSVSTLTIQRTQQEDSAVYLCASSLYVNTEAFFGQGTRLTVV.

The table lists this clonotype with a few counts. This rearrangement joins TRBV20-1 to TRBJ1-3; no definite D call. Germline values: CDR1 DFQATT, CDR2 SNEGSKA (reference sequence). V shed 3 bases and J shed 1 base, with 10 bases lying between them. The CDR3 is made up of 14 amino acids. The CDR3: CSASLDSSGNTIYF. For the CDR3, the DNA is TGCAGTGCTAGTCTTGATAGTTCTGGAAACACCATATATTTT.

The V gene is TRBV5-1, the J gene TRBJ2-1; 7 bases fit TRBD2. The CDR3 is 16 residues long. With V trimmed by 4 bases and J by 0 bases, 7 bases remained unmatched. Germline lookup yields CDR1 SGHRS and CDR2 YFSETQ. CDR3 in DNA: TGCGCCAGCAGCCTGGGGGGGGGATACTCCTACAATGAGCAGTTCTTC. Translating gives CASSLGGGYSYNEQFF.

The chain uses TRBV7-8 and TRBJ1-5; D is ambiguous. The CDR3 is 16 residues long. CDR1 and CDR2 from the germline V gene are SGHVS and FQNEAQ. Trimming pared 2 bases from V and 5 bases from J, leaving 16 bases between. CDR3 sequence (DNA): TGTGCCAGCAGCTTAAAAGGGCTCTATGGGTATCAGCCCCAGCATTTT. It encodes CASSLKGLYGYQPQHF.

This clonotype was found a few times. V is TRBV7-7 and J is TRBJ2-1; D remains ambiguous. V lost 5 bases, J lost 5 bases, and 19 bases lay in between. There are 16 residues in the CDR3. Looked up from germline, CDR1 is SSHAT and CDR2 is FNYEAQ (reference sequence). This CDR3 reads CASSAQLGTLHNEQFF. The CDR3 DNA reads as TGTGCCAGCAGCGCCCAATTAGGCACCCTTCACAATGAGCAGTTCTTC.

The chain employs TRBV13 and TRBJ2-3, with TRBD1 matching over 9 bases. CDR1 PRHDT and CDR2 FYEKMQ come from the germline V gene (reference sequence). This CDR3 has 15 amino acids. V lost 2 bases to trimming and J lost 2 bases; unmatched junction nucleotides: 2. CDR3 sequence reads: CASSLRTGATDTQYF. As DNA, the CDR3 is TGTGCCAGCAGCTTACGGACAGGGGCCACAGATACGCAGTATTTT.

This clonotype was seen more than once but under ten times. The chain links TRBV7-9 to TRBJ2-7; D unresolved. This CDR3 region has 14 residues. CDR1 is SEHNR, CDR2 FQNEAQ, per germline (reference sequence). Trimming pared 2 bases from V and 1 base from J, leaving 9 bases between. CDR3: CASSLIPESYEQYF. CDR3 DNA: TGTGCCAGCAGCTTAATTCCAGAGTCCTACGAGCAGTACTTC.

The chain couples TRBV30 to TRBJ2-7, with no clear D. V was pared by 0 bases and J by 6 bases, with 15 bases between. CDR3 length: 14 amino acids. CDR1 and CDR2 from the germline V gene are GTSNPN and SVGIG (reference sequence). CDR3 protein: CAWSVWVGFSEQYF. Written as DNA, the CDR3 is TGTGCCTGGAGTGTGTGGGTCGGTTTTAGCGAGCAGTACTTC. The full variable domain, rest sourced from reference TRBV30 and TRBJ2-7, is SQTIHQWPATLVQPVGSPLSLECTVEGTSNPNLYWYRQAAGRGLQLLFYSVGIGQISSEVPQNLSASRPQDRQFILSSKKLLLSDSGFYLCAWSVWVGFSEQYFGPGTRLTVT.

A few counts support this clonotype. The chain carries TRBV6-1 and TRBJ1-1; 7 nucleotides agree with TRBD1. This CDR3 comprises 13 residues. The V and J ends lost 8 bases and 3 bases, in that order; junction bases with no gene match: 6. Germline CDR1 reads MNHNS; CDR2 reads SASEGT. DNA for the CDR3: TGTGCCAGCGGGACAGAAGGGGACACTGAAGCTTTCTTT. Amino acid sequence: CASGTEGDTEAFF.

The J gene is TRBJ2-7, the V gene TRBV6-6, with unresolved D. Germline V gene lookup returns CDR1 MNHNY and CDR2 SVGAGI (reference sequence). The CDR3 is made up of 12 amino acids. Trimming cost V 6 bases and J 3 bases, with 9 bases left between them. The CDR3 loop reads CASSREVYEQYF. The CDR3 nucleotides are TGTGCCAGCAGCCGCGAAGTCTACGAGCAGTACTTC.

The chain is built from TRBV6-2 or TRBV6-3 and TRBJ2-1; D tentatively fits TRBD1 or TRBD2 (5 bases each). The CDR3 runs to 18 residues. V dropped 2 bases and J dropped 4 bases, with 21 bases sitting between them. Germline V gene lookup returns CDR1 MNHEY and CDR2 SVGEGT. Written as DNA, the CDR3 is TGTGCCAGCAGTTACCCTAGTACCGGGGCCCGAGGGTACAATGAGCAGTTCTTC. Translating gives CASSYPSTGARGYNEQFF.

This sequence joins TRBV12-3 or TRBV12-4 and TRBJ2-5; D remains ambiguous. The germline V and J ends were trimmed by 2 bases and 4 bases, with 11 bases remaining between them. The length of the CDR3 is 14 residues. CDR3 region: CASSLMEISETQYF. In DNA, the CDR3 is TGTGCCAGCAGTTTAATGGAGATATCAGAGACCCAGTACTTC.